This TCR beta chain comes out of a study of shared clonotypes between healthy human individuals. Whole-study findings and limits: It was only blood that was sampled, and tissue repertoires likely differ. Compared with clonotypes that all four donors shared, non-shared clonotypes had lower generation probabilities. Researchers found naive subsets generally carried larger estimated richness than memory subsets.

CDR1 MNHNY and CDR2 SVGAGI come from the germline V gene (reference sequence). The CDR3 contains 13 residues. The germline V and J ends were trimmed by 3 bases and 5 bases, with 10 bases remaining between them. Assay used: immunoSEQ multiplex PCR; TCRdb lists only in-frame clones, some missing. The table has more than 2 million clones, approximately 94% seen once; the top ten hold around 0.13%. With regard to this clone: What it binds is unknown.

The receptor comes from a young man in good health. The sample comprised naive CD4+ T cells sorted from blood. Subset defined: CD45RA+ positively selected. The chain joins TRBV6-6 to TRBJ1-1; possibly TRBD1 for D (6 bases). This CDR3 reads CASSYGGATEAFF. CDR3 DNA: TGTGCCAGCAGTTATGGGGGGGCAACTGAAGCTTTCTTT.